These 11 T cell receptor beta chains came from one sample sequenced in a study of shared clonotypes between healthy human individuals (dated by TCRdb to about 2020). Library construction relied on the immunoSEQ multiplex PCR assay. The immuneACCESS repertoire file appears here via TCRdb, limited to in-frame rearrangements. These files lack a portion of the clones; in checked studies, under half of the deficit traces to unresolved V genes, and the cause of the others is not known. This sample has hundreds of thousands of clones in its table, and around 72% of those were observed once. In total, the top ten clones hold 1.7% of the sample. Sample: memory CD4+ T cells sorted from blood. This specimen's cell subset or site label, per the study, means: CD45RA-negative fraction. All receptors come from a woman under 40 in good health.

The genes are TRBV29-1 and TRBJ2-7; 7 nucleotides match TRBD2. CDR3 length: 12 residues. The trim removed 6 bases at V and 1 base at J, leaving 3 bases unmatched. Germline V gene lookup returns CDR1 SQVTM and CDR2 ANQGSEA. CDR3 residues: CSVAGLSYEQYF. As DNA, the CDR3 is TGCAGCGTGGCGGGACTATCCTACGAGCAGTACTTC.

This chain connects TRBV11-2 to TRBJ1-2, with 7 bases that match TRBD1. CDR3 size: 13 residues. Germline V gene sequence: CDR1 SGHAT, CDR2 FQNNGV. Trimming took 4 bases from V and 4 from J; bases not matched to a gene: 3. The CDR3 loop reads CASSSYRGYGYTF. DNA of the CDR3: TGTGCCAGCAGCTCCTACAGGGGCTATGGCTACACCTTC.

This CDR3 reads CASSSLRGPASGANVLTF. CDR3 coding DNA: TGTGCCAGCAGCTCTCTCAGGGGGCCTGCTTCTGGGGCCAACGTCCTGACTTTC. The chain employs TRBV14 and TRBJ2-6; TRBD1 aligns across 8 bases. CDR1 and CDR2 from the germline V gene are SGHDN and FVKESK. Trimming removed 5 bases from V and 1 base from J; junction bases left unmatched: 10. This CDR3 comprises 18 residues.

This chain links TRBV19 with TRBJ2-1; D remains unclear. The CDR3 has 15 residues. CDR1 is LNHDA, CDR2 SQIVND, per germline (reference sequence). V was cut by 4 bases and J by 5 bases, with 15 bases left in between. CDR3 nucleotides: TGTGCCAGTAGTAAGCCTCACCAAGGAGACAATGAGCAGTTCTTC. It specifies CASSKPHQGDNEQFF.

This clone was observed once. V gene TRBV2 combines with J gene TRBJ1-2; D perhaps matches TRBD1 (5 bases). The germline CDR1 and CDR2 sequences are SNHLY and FYNNEI. V dropped 6 bases and J dropped 3 bases, with 11 bases sitting between them. The CDR3 spans 13 residues. The CDR3 coding sequence is TGTGCCAGCAGACGGGACGGAGACTATGGCTACACCTTC. This sequence encodes CASRRDGDYGYTF. Complete variable domain (other parts from reference TRBV2 and TRBJ1-2): EPEVTQTPSHQVTQMGQEVILRCVPISNHLYFYWYRQILGQKVEFLVSFYNNEISEKSEIFDDQFSVERPDGSNFTLKIRSTKLEDSAMYFCASRRDGDYGYTFGSGTRLTVV.

The chain is built from TRBV5-5 and TRBJ1-4; D remains ambiguous. V was trimmed by 4 bases and J by 8 bases, leaving 12 bases between them. The germline V gene encodes CDR1 SGHKS and CDR2 YYEKEE (reference sequence). This CDR3 is built from 13 residues. CDR3 in amino acids: CASSPSPPEKLFF. The CDR3, as DNA: TGTGCCAGCAGCCCTAGTCCTCCCGAAAAACTGTTTTTT.

The genes are TRBV2 and TRBJ2-5; 9 bases match TRBD1. The germline V gene has CDR1 SNHLY and CDR2 FYNNEI. The CDR3 runs 14 residues. V gave up 7 bases and J gave up 5 bases; unmatched junction bases: 8. DNA of the CDR3: TGTGCCAGCAACAGGGGGCCATCGGGGGAGACCCAGTACTTC. Translating it yields CASNRGPSGETQYF.

The gene calls are TRBV6-6 and TRBJ2-2, with TRBD2 matching over 9 bases. Germline V CDR1 and CDR2: MNHNY, SVGAGI (reference sequence). The CDR3 is 13 amino acids. Trimming took 11 bases from V and 4 from J; bases not matched to a gene: 5. Here the CDR3 reads CAAGGAGTGELFF. The CDR3 DNA reads as TGTGCCGCGGGGGGGGCGGGCACCGGGGAGCTGTTTTTT.

This clone has just a few counts. The CDR3 sequence is CASSPRSGPYNEQFF. In nucleotides, the CDR3 is TGTGCCAGCAGTCCCCGTAGCGGCCCCTACAATGAGCAGTTCTTC. The chain links TRBV2 to TRBJ2-1; a weak D match, TRBD2 (6 bases). The CDR3 contains 15 residues. CDR1 and CDR2 (germline): SNHLY, FYNNEI. Trimming removed 5 bases from V and 2 bases from J, with 13 bases in between. Variable domain in full (rest from reference TRBV2 and TRBJ2-1): EPEVTQTPSHQVTQMGQEVILRCVPISNHLYFYWYRQILGQKVEFLVSFYNNEISEKSEIFDDQFSVERPDGSNFTLKIRSTKLEDSAMYFCASSPRSGPYNEQFFGPGTRLTVL.

This clone has just one count. CDR3 nucleotide sequence: TGCGCCAGCTCCTCCGGGGGACTCCACTACGAGCAGTACTTC. Translated, it gives CASSSGGLHYEQYF. V gene TRBV23-1 combines with J gene TRBJ2-7; D may be TRBD2 (6 bases). TRBV23-1 is marked as an open reading frame, function uncertain. This CDR3 contains 14 residues. The germline V and J ends were trimmed by 8 bases and 3 bases, with 17 bases remaining between them.

The chain combines TRBV27 with TRBJ2-7; 10 positions agree with TRBD2. Germline V gene lookup returns CDR1 MNHEY and CDR2 SMNVEV (reference sequence). With V trimmed by 6 bases and J by 6 bases, 8 bases remained unmatched. The CDR3 has 14 amino acids. CDR3 residues: CASRGSGRAGEQYF. For the CDR3, the DNA is TGTGCCAGCAGGGGCAGCGGGAGGGCCGGCGAGCAGTACTTC.